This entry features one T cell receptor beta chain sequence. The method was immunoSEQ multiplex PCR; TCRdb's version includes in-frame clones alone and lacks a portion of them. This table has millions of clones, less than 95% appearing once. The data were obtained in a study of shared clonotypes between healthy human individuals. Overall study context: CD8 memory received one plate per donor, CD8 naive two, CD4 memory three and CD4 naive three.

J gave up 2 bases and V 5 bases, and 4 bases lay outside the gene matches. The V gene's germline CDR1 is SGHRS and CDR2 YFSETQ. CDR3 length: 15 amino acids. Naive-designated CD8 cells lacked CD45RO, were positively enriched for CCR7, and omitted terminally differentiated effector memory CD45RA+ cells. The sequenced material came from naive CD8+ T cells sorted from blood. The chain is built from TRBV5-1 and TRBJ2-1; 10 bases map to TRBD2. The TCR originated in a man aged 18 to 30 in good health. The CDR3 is CASSGAGGAYNEQFF. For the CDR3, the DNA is TGCGCCAGCAGTGGAGCGGGAGGGGCCTACAATGAGCAGTTCTTC.